This T cell receptor (beta chain) was retrieved from a study of blood T cell repertoires in COVID-19 (dated by TCRdb to the early 2020s). With regard to the full study: Samples from collaborators originated in the United States, Italy and Spain and spanned both the acute and convalescent phases of COVID-19. The prospective study material was composed of cDNA or gDNA derived from T cells, B-cell-depleted T cells, or PBMCs. Deeply sampled blood TCRbeta repertoires from subjects exposed to, actively infected with, or recovered from COVID-19 were included in the dataset. The repertoires were made available in a free public database intended to serve as a resource for research on the immune response to SARS-CoV-2. Samples were obtained from the ongoing ImmuneRACE study (first 160 participants) and from 1,254 subjects provided by 6 global collaborators. Nearly every sample came with metadata listing a de-identified subject ID, COVID-19 status, age in years and sex. Where available, HLA class I and class II types were obtained from metadata supplied by the sample provider rather than from assay-based typing. General study outcomes and caveats: How much clinical and demographic metadata was included differed by source and by participant, and the metadata was provided uncurated.

One collaborating source in Seattle enrolled patients during active infection and followed them longitudinally through the course of disease. Collaborating institutions collected whole blood in K2EDTA tubes following their own protocols. For TCRbeta analysis, collaborator samples were shipped as frozen whole blood, as isolated PBMCs, or as DNA extracted from either sample type. TCRbeta CDR3 regions were amplified from genomic DNA using the immunoSEQ Assay, a bias-controlled multiplex PCR. The original methods were these. Nucleated cell counts per sample were estimated from amplification of reference gene primers within the assay. To quantify the absolute abundance of each unique TCRbeta CDR3 rearrangement, sequence reads were collapsed and filtered. For each sample, productive Simpson clonality was calculated as the square root of Simpson's diversity index over productive rearrangements. What TCRdb holds here is the immuneACCESS table cut down to in-frame rearrangements. Part of the clones is not present; checked against another copy, under half of the missing clones reflect an unresolved V gene, and the others are unexplained. V and J calls and clone size are given by that table; D and trimming were obtained from the DNA. The sample data list 150,000 or so clones, and over 75% of these were observed just once. The ten largest clonotypes hold 13% of the sample.

Trimming removed 4 bases from V and 6 bases from J; the gene matches leave 14 bases unexplained. From a lookup of the germline V gene (reference sequence), CDR1 and CDR2 are SGHKS and YYEKEE. Counted from cysteine to phenylalanine, this CDR3 has 17 amino acids. Of all the DNA, just the CDR3 is kept, 51 bases in frame from base 1. As concerns this clone: No antigen is known for it. No qualities accompany the bases; no much larger clone lies one base away.

Sequenced: peripheral blood. The receptor was isolated from a man between 18 and 29 years old with COVID-19, enrolled during active disease. This sequence uses TRBV5-5 and TRBJ2-7; TRBD2 lines up with 12 middle nucleotides. The sequenced DNA: TGTGCCAGCAGCCCCGCTGGGGTGACTAGCGGGAGAAGCGAGCAGTACTTC. This gives the protein CASSPAGVTSGRSEQYF.